The 24 T cell receptor beta chains in this list originate from one sample, sequenced in a study of T cell responses to AZD1222 COVID-19 vaccine. Assay: immunoSEQ multiplex PCR; the TCRdb copy retains only in-frame clones and omits some. The sample includes roughly 170,000 clones, 94% of them seen just once. Sequenced material: peripheral blood, taken 28 days after the second AZD1222 dose. The source of these receptors is an adult who received the AZD1222 COVID-19 vaccine.

The genes are TRBV2 and TRBJ2-1; TRBD2 matches 8 bases. After removal of 7 bases from V and 0 bases from J, the junction contained 8 bases not matched to a gene. This CDR3 region has 16 residues. CDR1 SNHLY and CDR2 FYNNEI come from the germline V gene. The CDR3 protein is CASKKRGPSSYNEQFF. The CDR3 nucleotides read TGTGCCAGCAAGAAGCGGGGGCCAAGCTCCTACAATGAGCAGTTCTTC.

The rearrangement joins TRBV28 to TRBJ1-4; D uncertain. CDR3 length: 12 amino acids. V was cut by 5 bases and J by 5 bases, with 6 bases left in between. The germline CDR1 and CDR2 sequences are MDHEN and SYDVKM. The CDR3 is CASSRTNEKLFF. CDR3 sequence (DNA): TGTGCCAGCAGTCGTACCAATGAAAAACTGTTTTTT.

V usage is TRBV19 and J usage is TRBJ1-2; no clear D gene. There are 13 residues in the CDR3. Germline V CDR1 and CDR2: LNHDA, SQIVND (reference sequence). Trimming pared 8 bases from V and 0 bases from J, leaving 10 bases between. CDR3 nucleotides: TGTGCCAGTGGGTTCGGGTCTAACTATGGCTACACCTTC. Its translation is CASGFGSNYGYTF.

The V gene is TRBV3-1 (or the pseudogene TRBV3-2), the J gene TRBJ1-2, with no clear D. The CDR3 has 15 residues. Between the trimmed V and J ends, which lost 1 base and 6 bases, there was a span of 15 bases. The germline gives CDR1 LGHDT, CDR2 YNNKEL (reference sequence). The CDR3 loop reads CASSQVDPRRDGYTF. As DNA, the CDR3 is TGTGCCAGCAGCCAAGTCGACCCCCGACGGGATGGCTACACCTTC.

The rearrangement uses TRBV9 and TRBJ2-3; a possible D gene is TRBD2 (6 bases). V was shortened by 1 base and J by 4 bases, with 16 bases between the two germline ends. The CDR3 has 16 residues. CDR1 SGDLS and CDR2 YYNGEE come from the germline V gene. CDR3 DNA sequence: TGTGCCAGCAGCGTAAGGGGCGGGACGCCCCCAGATACGCAGTATTTT. Translation gives CASSVRGGTPPDTQYF.

This chain connects TRBV9 to TRBJ1-1; D unclear. Trimming cost V 1 base and J 8 bases, with 18 bases left between them. This CDR3 is 15 amino acids long. The germline gives CDR1 SGDLS, CDR2 YYNGEE. The CDR3: CASSVNPEPHWEAFF. The CDR3 bases are TGTGCCAGCAGCGTAAATCCAGAGCCTCACTGGGAAGCTTTCTTT.

The CDR3 DNA follows: TGTGCCAGCACCCCACAGGGTACCACTGAAGCTTTCTTT. This translates into CASTPQGTTEAFF. The chain uses TRBV4-2 and TRBJ1-1; TRBD1 is a possible D gene (6 bases). From germline, CDR1 is LGHNA and CDR2 YNFKEQ. The V and J ends lost 7 bases and 4 bases respectively, with 13 bases between them. The CDR3 has 13 amino acids.

The rearrangement joins TRBV25-1 to TRBJ1-6; D is possibly TRBD1 (5 bases). The CDR3 covers 15 residues. Germline CDR1 is MGHDK and CDR2 is SYGVNS. V lost 0 bases, J lost 7 bases, and 10 bases lay in between. The DNA for the CDR3 is TGTGCCAGCAGTGAATATTATTGGGGGAATTCACCCCTCCACTTT. Protein sequence: CASSEYYWGNSPLHF.

The table lists this clone with a few counts. V usage is TRBV6-5 and J usage is TRBJ2-5, with D tentatively TRBD1 (5 bases). Trimming took off 5 bases at V and 2 bases at J, with 12 bases between the two ends. CDR1 and CDR2 (germline): MNHEY, SVGAGI. This CDR3 spans 14 amino acids. For the CDR3, the DNA is TGTGCCAGCAGTCTCAATCAGGGTCAAGAGACCCAGTACTTC. This encodes CASSLNQGQETQYF.

The chain is built from TRBV12-5 and TRBJ1-3, with 7 bases that match TRBD1. The CDR3 is 19 residues long. Trimming took 2 bases from V and 0 from J; bases not matched to a gene: 13. Per germline, CDR1 LGHNT and CDR2 FRNRAP. The CDR3 DNA sequence: TGTGCTAGTGGTTTGCCCCCCTGGGGACAGCCAGACTCTGGAAACACCATATATTTT. This translates into CASGLPPWGQPDSGNTIYF.

The chain couples TRBV30 to TRBJ2-3; D gene uncertain. CDR1 GTSNPN and CDR2 SVGIG come from the germline V gene (reference sequence). CDR3 length equals 16 residues. V lost 2 bases and J 0 bases, leaving 15 bases between the germline ends. CDR3 coding DNA: TGTGCCTGGAGTTATGGGGATCACATTAGCACAGATACGCAGTATTTT. It yields the protein CAWSYGDHISTDTQYF.

The V call is TRBV10-3, the J call TRBJ2-7, with 9 bases identical to TRBD1. Germline CDR1 reads ENHRY; CDR2 reads SYGVKD. This CDR3 contains 15 residues. The V segment lost 1 base and the J segment 5 bases; nucleotides outside the gene matches: 6. CDR3: CAISELGQGSNEQYF. CDR3 DNA: TGTGCCATCAGTGAGTTAGGACAGGGGAGCAACGAGCAGTACTTC.

V usage is TRBV7-9 and J usage is TRBJ1-1, with TRBD1 as a possible D gene (6 bases). Germline loops: CDR1 SEHNR, CDR2 FQNEAQ (reference sequence). This CDR3 has 18 amino acids. The V end was cut by 1 base, the J end by 5 bases, with 23 bases between. The chain's CDR3 is CASSLVQYRVPIGTEAFF. CDR3 nucleotides: TGTGCCAGCAGCTTAGTACAGTACAGGGTGCCCATTGGGACTGAAGCTTTCTTT.

The chain recombines TRBV5-1 with TRBJ1-1; TRBD1 agrees at 9 bases. The CDR3 has 17 amino acids. Germline V gives CDR1 SGHRS, CDR2 YFSETQ. V lost 0 bases to trimming and J lost 0 bases; unmatched junction nucleotides: 6. CDR3 sequence reads: CASSLAGTGIMNTEAFF. The CDR3 DNA reads as TGCGCCAGCAGCTTGGCCGGGACAGGGATCATGAACACTGAAGCTTTCTTT. Combining the CDR3 with reference TRBV5-1 and TRBJ1-1 gives the whole variable domain KAGVTQTPRYLIKTRGQQVTLSCSPISGHRSVSWYQQTPGQGLQFLFEYFSETQRNKGNFPGRFSGRQFSNSRSEMNVSTLELGDSALYLCASSLAGTGIMNTEAFFGQGTRLTVV.

V gene TRBV19 combines with J gene TRBJ2-5, with 11 bases aligning to TRBD1. The germline V gene has CDR1 LNHDA and CDR2 SQIVND (reference sequence). The CDR3 is 16 residues long. V shed 3 bases, J shed 5 bases, and the junction held 8 bases outside the gene matches. Written as DNA, the CDR3 is TGTGCCAGTAGTATTCGGACAGGGGGCGTGAGGGAGACCCAGTACTTC. As protein: CASSIRTGGVRETQYF.

The V and J genes are TRBV2 and TRBJ1-5, with 7 positions matching TRBD1. J gave up 3 bases and V 9 bases, and 8 bases lay outside the gene matches. The CDR3 is made up of 14 amino acids. The germline CDR1 and CDR2 sequences are SNHLY and FYNNEI. This CDR3 is CASSEGQPNQPQHF. The CDR3 nucleotides are TGTGCCAGTTCCGAGGGACAGCCCAATCAGCCCCAGCATTTT.

The chain is built from TRBV28 and TRBJ1-5; D is perhaps TRBD1 (5 bases). The CDR3 runs 24 residues. The V gene's germline CDR1 is MDHEN and CDR2 SYDVKM. V was clipped by 8 bases and J by 0 bases, with 41 bases between them. This CDR3 reads CASATQAAGFGRGGTPYSNQPQHF. DNA for the CDR3: TGTGCCAGCGCAACCCAAGCCGCAGGGTTCGGCCGGGGGGGAACCCCATATAGCAATCAGCCCCAGCATTTT.

The chain is built from TRBV7-9 and TRBJ2-1; D possibly corresponds to TRBD1 (6 bases). Germline-derived CDR1 and CDR2 are SEHNR and FQNEAQ (reference sequence). V lost 4 bases, J lost 11 bases, and 15 bases lay in between. The CDR3 extends over 13 amino acids. The CDR3 region has the DNA TGTGCCAGCAGCTCCACAGGGCAGAGGCAGCAGTTCTTC. The encoded protein is CASSSTGQRQQFF.

The J gene is TRBJ2-1, the V gene TRBV6-2 or TRBV6-3; 13 nucleotides agree with TRBD2. The CDR3 has 17 residues. Germline trimming cut 5 bases from V and 9 bases from J; bases unmatched to any gene: 13. In germline, CDR1 is MNHEY, CDR2 SVGEGT. The CDR3 region has the DNA TGTGCCAGCAGTCAATTCCCACTAGCGGGAGGGCCCAGTGAGCAGTTCTTC. Protein sequence: CASSQFPLAGGPSEQFF.

The V gene is TRBV5-1, the J gene TRBJ2-3; 8 bases fit TRBD2. The CDR3 is 15 residues long. The V segment lost 0 bases and the J segment 6 bases; nucleotides outside the gene matches: 6. Germline V CDR1 and CDR2: SGHRS, YFSETQ. The CDR3 here is CASSLVAGGPDTQYF. In nucleotides, the CDR3 is TGCGCCAGCAGCTTGGTTGCGGGGGGCCCCGATACGCAGTATTTT.

V usage is TRBV7-9 and J usage is TRBJ2-5; TRBD1 is a possible D gene (6 bases). Per germline, CDR1 SEHNR and CDR2 FQNEAQ (reference sequence). This CDR3 has 15 amino acids. V was pared by 5 bases and J by 2 bases, with 15 bases between. DNA of the CDR3: TGTGCCAGCAGCCAGTTGGACAGTACTCAAGAGACCCAGTACTTC. Its protein is CASSQLDSTQETQYF.

The chain combines TRBV2 with TRBJ2-3; possible D gene TRBD2, 6 bases. This CDR3 is built from 14 residues. Looked up from germline, CDR1 is SNHLY and CDR2 is FYNNEI. The germline V and J ends were trimmed by 7 bases and 2 bases, with 13 bases remaining between them. The CDR3 spells CASTYTSTTDTQYF. The DNA of the CDR3 is TGTGCCAGCACCTACACTAGCACCACAGATACGCAGTATTTT.

This rearrangement joins TRBV24-1 to TRBJ2-5; D uncertain. V was clipped by 1 base and J by 0 bases, with 8 bases between them. The germline gives CDR1 KGHDR, CDR2 SFDVKD. The CDR3 sequence is 15 residues long. For the CDR3, the DNA is TGTGCCACCAGTGATTTAAGTAGGGACCAAGAGACCCAGTACTTC. Amino acids: CATSDLSRDQETQYF.

The chain recombines TRBV3-1 (or the pseudogene TRBV3-2) with TRBJ1-1, with D unclear. The CDR3 spans 16 residues. CDR1 and CDR2 from the germline V gene are LGHDT and YNNKEL (reference sequence). V lost 4 bases and J lost 2, with 17 bases in between. The CDR3 DNA reads TGTGCCAGCAGCCTCCCGGGAGGTCGGGGAAACACTGAAGCTTTCTTT. It is translated as CASSLPGGRGNTEAFF.